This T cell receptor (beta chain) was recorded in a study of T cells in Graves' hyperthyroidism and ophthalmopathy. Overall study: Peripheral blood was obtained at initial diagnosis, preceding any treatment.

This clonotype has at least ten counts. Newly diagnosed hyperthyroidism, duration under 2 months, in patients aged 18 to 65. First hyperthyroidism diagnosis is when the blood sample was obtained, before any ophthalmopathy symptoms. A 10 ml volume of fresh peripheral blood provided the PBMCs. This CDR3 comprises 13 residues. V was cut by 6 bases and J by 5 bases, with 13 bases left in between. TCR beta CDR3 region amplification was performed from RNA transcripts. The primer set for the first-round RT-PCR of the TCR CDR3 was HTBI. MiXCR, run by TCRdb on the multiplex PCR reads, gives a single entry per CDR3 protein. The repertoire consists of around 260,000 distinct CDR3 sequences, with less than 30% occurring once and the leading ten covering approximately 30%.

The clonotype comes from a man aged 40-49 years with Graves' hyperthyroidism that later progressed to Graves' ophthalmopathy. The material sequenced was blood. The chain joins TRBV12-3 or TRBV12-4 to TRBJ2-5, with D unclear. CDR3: CASSGWVGETQYF. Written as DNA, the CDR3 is TGTGCCAGCAGCGGTTGGGTTGGGGAGACCCAGTACTTC.